This passage covers 15 T cell receptor beta chains from one sample sequenced in a study of tumor-infiltrating lymphocytes in primary liver carcinoma. Unsorted bulk tissue, about 19-30 mg of it, served as the source for co-extraction of RNA and DNA. Total RNA (around 0.45 ug) served as template for TCR beta cDNA synthesis primed by a constant-region primer. Three-round nested multiplex PCR performed with slightly modified ARM-PCR produced the TCR beta libraries. A C-beta reverse primer and TRBV1-TRBV30 forward primers served in each of the first two PCR rounds, at approximately 10 cycles apiece. TCRdb reanalysed the multiplex PCR reads using MiXCR and keeps one entry per CDR3 protein. The table records 150,000 to 200,000 distinct CDR3 sequences, roughly 80% of them present only once. Sequenced sample: tumor tissue from primary liver carcinoma. The source is a man between 40 and 49 years old with primary liver carcinoma and hepatitis B virus infection.

The rearrangement links TRBV30 to TRBJ1-1, with D uncertain. Germline V gene sequence: CDR1 GTSNPN, CDR2 SVGIG (reference sequence). The CDR3 is 13 residues long. Trimming removed 5 bases at V and 3 bases at J, with 13 bases between. CDR3 DNA: TGTGCCTGGCATGTGGGATGGGACACTGAAGCTTTCTTT. Protein product: CAWHVGWDTEAFF.

This clonotype occurred once. CDR3 in DNA: TGTGCCAGCCAGGGGGTCGGCGGCTACACCTTC. Protein product: CASQGVGGYTF. The J gene is TRBJ1-2, the V gene TRBV6-2 or TRBV6-3; 7 bases agree with TRBD1. In germline, CDR1 is MNHEY, CDR2 SVGEGT. Losses at the gene ends were 8 bases for V and 8 bases for J; bases not matched to a gene: 5. This CDR3 region has 11 residues.

On this clonotype itself: The germline gene is not matched at one end of the junction; a read error may be the cause. The chain recombines TRBV5-1 with TRBJ1-2; D is possibly TRBD1 (5 bases). The CDR3 is 15 residues long. Germline values: CDR1 SGHRS, CDR2 YFSETQ. The CDR3 DNA reads TGTGTCAGCAGCTTGGCCGGAGGAGGGGACTATGGGTACACCTTC. This codes for CVSSLAGGGDYGYTF.

This clonotype has just a few counts. J is TRBJ1-2 and V is TRBV28, with unresolved D. V was pared by 6 bases and J by 0 bases, with 11 bases between. Germline CDR1 and CDR2: MDHEN and SYDVKM. The CDR3 runs to 14 residues. CDR3 sequence reads: CASRLTKANYGYTF. As DNA, the CDR3 is TGTGCCAGCAGATTAACAAAAGCTAACTATGGCTACACCTTC.

To note about this clonotype: One end of the junction varies from germline; a read error may be responsible. This chain links TRBV9 with TRBJ2-3, with a weak D call TRBD2 (7 bases). This CDR3 is 15 amino acids long. Germline CDR1 is SGDLS and CDR2 is YYNGEE. The CDR3 spells CANSAGGALTDTQYF. CDR3 bases: TGTGCCAACAGCGCTGGGGGGGCGCTCACAGATACGCAGTATTTT.

The rearrangement joins TRBV7-9 to TRBJ2-2; D gene ambiguous. The CDR3 is made up of 13 amino acids. Germline values: CDR1 SEHNR, CDR2 FQNEAQ (reference sequence). V shed 10 bases and J shed 6 bases, with 15 bases lying between them. CDR3 in amino acids: CAIREDGSGELFF. In DNA form, the CDR3 reads TGTGCCATCAGAGAGGACGGCTCCGGGGAGCTGTTTTTT.

On this clonotype itself: An end of the junction does not agree with germline; a read error may underlie this. The chain recombines TRBV11-2 with TRBJ2-7; D gene uncertain. Germline V gene lookup returns CDR1 SGHAT and CDR2 FQNNGV. The CDR3 runs to 14 residues. CDR3 sequence reads: CDGSSNMNSYEQYF. CDR3 nucleotides: TGTGACGGCAGCTCTAACATGAACTCCTACGAGCAGTACTTT.

Concerning this clonotype itself: The CDR3 does not close with the conserved phenylalanine or tryptophan, likely indicating a read error. The J gene is TRBJ1-5, the V gene TRBV11-3; D is possibly TRBD1 (5 bases). Germline V gene sequence: CDR1 SGHNT, CDR2 YENEEA. The CDR3 loop spans 15 amino acids. The chain's CDR3 is CASSLDPGVAQPQHI. Written as DNA, the CDR3 is TGTGCCAGTAGCTTAGATCCGGGGGTGGCTCAGCCCCAGCATATT.

The genes are TRBV29-1 and TRBJ2-7; either TRBD1 or TRBD2 may supply D (5 bases each). Germline loops: CDR1 SQVTM, CDR2 ANQGSEA. V was clipped by 8 bases and J by 2 bases, with 25 bases between them. The CDR3 sequence is 16 residues long. The DNA of the CDR3 is TGCAGCTCCAAGACATCTGGGACCAGCACTCCCTACGAGCAGTACTTC. It yields the protein CSSKTSGTSTPYEQYF.

Turning to this clonotype: Just one base apart from a much larger clone, this may be a read error. The chain recombines TRBV20-1 with TRBJ2-5; D not resolved. Germline CDR1 and CDR2: DFQATT and SNEGSKA (reference sequence). Trimming removed 8 bases from V and 5 bases from J, with 24 bases in between. This CDR3 has 15 amino acids. CDR3 coding DNA: TGCAGTCAGACCACTGACCGAAATACCCAGGAGACCCAGTACTTC. This gives the protein CSQTTDRNTQETQYF.

Regarding this clonotype: One end of the junction varies from germline; a read error may be responsible. The chain recombines TRBV11-2 with TRBJ2-2; D gene ambiguous. Looked up from germline, CDR1 is SGHAT and CDR2 is FQNNGV. CDR3 length: 14 amino acids. CDR3 nucleotides: TGTACCAGCATCACAGACTCGGACGCCGGGGAGCTGTTTTTT. Amino acids: CTSITDSDAGELFF.

Concerning this clonotype: The conserved phenylalanine or tryptophan is not found at the CDR3 terminus, so this likely reflects a read error. The chain has TRBV29-1 and TRBJ1-4; D is uncertain. This CDR3 has 10 residues. Germline CDR1 is SQVTM and CDR2 is ANQGSEA. V was cut by 8 bases and J by 6 bases, with 7 bases left in between. CDR3 amino acids: CSFGHEKLFI. DNA of the CDR3: TGCAGCTTTGGGCATGAAAAACTGTTTATT.

A note on this clonotype: The junction differs from germline at one of its ends, possibly a read error. The chain uses TRBV11-1 and TRBJ2-1; 10 nucleotides agree with TRBD2. This CDR3 region has 16 residues. From germline, CDR1 is SGHAT and CDR2 FQDESV (reference sequence). CDR3 region: CASNLAKRGGYNEQLF. Written as DNA, the CDR3 is TGTGCTAGCAACTTAGCGAAGCGGGGGGGCTACAATGAGCAGTTATTC.

The chain is built from TRBV5-5 and TRBJ2-1; 8 bases line up with TRBD2. This CDR3 is 16 amino acids long. Germline CDR1 reads SGHKS; CDR2 reads YYEKEE (reference sequence). Trimming removed 3 bases from V and 11 bases from J; junction bases left unmatched: 16. CDR3 amino acids: CASSSLGTSRGNKQFF. For the CDR3, the DNA is TGTGCCAGCAGCTCCTTAGGGACTAGTCGCGGGAATAAGCAGTTCTTC. The variable domain in full, completed from reference TRBV5-5 and TRBJ2-1, reads DAGVTQSPTHLIKTRGQQVTLRCSPISGHKSVSWYQQVLGQGPQFIFQYYEKEERGRGNFPDRFSARQFPNYSSELNVNALLLGDSALYLCASSSLGTSRGNKQFFGPGTRLTVL.

This clonotype was seen more than once but under ten times. This could be a read error, since a much larger clone is one nucleotide away. The chain uses TRBV5-1 and TRBJ2-3, with D hard to call. The CDR3 totals 15 residues. The germline V gene encodes CDR1 SGHRS and CDR2 YFSETQ. CDR3 DNA sequence: TGCGCCAGCAGCTTGGAGGAACTCAGCACAGATATGCAGTATTTT. Protein product: CASSLEELSTDMQYF.